A selection of T cell receptor beta chains follows, all from one sample in a study of control samples from healthy donors and cancer patients. Clones were read by immunoSEQ multiplex PCR, and TCRdb kept only the in-frame ones, dropping some. There are 150,000 to 200,000 clones in the sample; roughly 88% occur only once, and roughly 1.7% lies in the top ten. Material for sequencing was blood. These receptor sequences come from a man aged 18 to 29 in good health. Both conserved end residues are trimmed from each CDR3. Fields, in order: V gene, CDR3 protein.

V gene: TRBV19; CDR3 protein: ASSIVGGSNQPQH
V gene: TRBV7-9; CDR3 protein: ASSQRGDYGYT
V gene: TRBV30; CDR3 protein: AWSVLGRSH
V gene: TRBV2; CDR3 protein: ASSVSDNAFYGYT
V gene: TRBV10-3; CDR3 protein: AISEGQGNTEAF
V gene: TRBV6-5; CDR3 protein: ASSIAEGANEKLF
V gene: TRBV5-6; CDR3 protein: ASSWRAVSTDTQY
V gene: TRBV9; CDR3 protein: ASSVTGAANTGELF
V gene: TRBV2; CDR3 protein: ASSARRGSNEQF
V gene: TRBV7-2; CDR3 protein: ASSLGLGTGNQPQH
V gene: TRBV7-9; CDR3 protein: ASSLGTTVNTGELF
V gene: TRBV7-7; CDR3 protein: ASSSYRELGSPLH
V gene: TRBV10-1; CDR3 protein: ASSVNGDSNQPQH
V gene: TRBV28; CDR3 protein: ASSFTGQGIFQPQH
V gene: TRBV14; CDR3 protein: ASSQVSRYEQY
V gene: TRBV28; CDR3 protein: ASSEVAGGTDTQY
V gene: TRBV3-1/TRBV3-2; CDR3 protein: ASSHGLAGGLNTGELF
V gene: TRBV7-8; CDR3 protein: ASSLVGGAGNQPQH
V gene: TRBV12-3/TRBV12-4; CDR3 protein: ASSLYGQPQH
V gene: TRBV4-2; CDR3 protein: ASSQDIGSGQPQH
V gene: TRBV6-5; CDR3 protein: ASKGRIYEQY
V gene: TRBV7-7; CDR3 protein: ASSQLLGNTIY
V gene: TRBV6-5; CDR3 protein: ASSFTGAGNTIY
V gene: TRBV27; CDR3 protein: ASSSYTRGGQTDTQY
V gene: TRBV5-1; CDR3 protein: ASSPGQGISGELF
V gene: TRBV5-5; CDR3 protein: ASSLWATSEKLF
V gene: TRBV6-5; CDR3 protein: ASSITGPNSPLH
V gene: TRBV4-3; CDR3 protein: ASSQHGSLDSPLH
V gene: TRBV9; CDR3 protein: ASSVEGDRGPQY
V gene: TRBV19; CDR3 protein: ASSPSIDEQF
V gene: TRBV5-4; CDR3 protein: ASSLEETQY
V gene: TRBV29-1; CDR3 protein: SGRATFNTEAF
V gene: TRBV7-2; CDR3 protein: ASSLWGRGDNQPQH
V gene: TRBV4-1; CDR3 protein: ASSQDIEDSGANVLT
V gene: TRBV11-2; CDR3 protein: ASSFDRETGELF
V gene: TRBV9; CDR3 protein: ASSDGGTEAF
V gene: TRBV7-9; CDR3 protein: ASSPGGDSQETQY
V gene: TRBV19; CDR3 protein: ASGTGVRETQY
V gene: TRBV5-5; CDR3 protein: ASSPFGGELF
V gene: TRBV4-3; CDR3 protein: ASSQDGGNGNTIY
V gene: TRBV30; CDR3 protein: AWTGANVLT
V gene: TRBV24-1; CDR3 protein: ATSDSDGPRETQY
V gene: TRBV9; CDR3 protein: ASSVATGGPADTQY
V gene: TRBV5-4; CDR3 protein: ASSLRGVKDTQY
V gene: TRBV6-6; CDR3 protein: ASSYSKERGYNEQF
V gene: TRBV28; CDR3 protein: ASSSFGTGAQPQH
V gene: TRBV7-3; CDR3 protein: ASSSGADNEQF
V gene: TRBV28; CDR3 protein: ASSPAGLAGGPHNEQF
V gene: TRBV29-1; CDR3 protein: SVVVNTEAF
V gene: TRBV28; CDR3 protein: ASRGRASNYGYT
V gene: TRBV27; CDR3 protein: ASSSTLTYGYT
V gene: TRBV9; CDR3 protein: ASSVGGFDYEQY
V gene: TRBV5-4; CDR3 protein: ASSGGSGPNNSPLH